A selection of T cell receptor beta chains follows, all from one sample in a study of post-analysis software for immune sequencing data. Using its own MiXCR run on the PCR reads, TCRdb lists one record per CDR3 protein. The table shows around 400,000 distinct CDR3 sequences, with around a third occurring only once. Sequenced input: blood. The source of these receptors is a girl under 18 with multiple sclerosis. CDR3s include the opening cysteine and the closing phenylalanine or tryptophan. A D gene is named only where the DNA matches it firmly. The size of a clone is reported for some rows only, either as once, few or many, or as a class for expanded clones.

j_call cdr3_length clone_size v_call d_call cdr3_aa cdr3_nt
TRBJ1-1 14 few TRBV7-2 NA CASSFGTPLTEAFF TGTGCCAGCAGCTTTGGGACACCACTCACTGAAGCTTTCTTT
TRBJ1-2 19 NA TRBV5-1 TRBD1 CASSLTPPGQGTLMYGYTF TGCGCCAGCAGCTTGACACCGCCGGGACAGGGGACGCTAATGTATGGCTACACCTTC
TRBJ2-3 17 NA TRBV6-5 TRBD1 CASSYSRGTGGSDTQYF TGTGCCAGCAGTTACTCGAGAGGGACAGGGGGCTCGGATACGCAGTATTTT
TRBJ2-3 16 few TRBV5-1 TRBD2 CASSSYPSGGSDTQYF TGCGCCAGCAGCTCGTACCCTAGCGGTGGGTCAGATACGCAGTATTTT
TRBJ2-1 14 NA TRBV7-3 NA CASSLGQLYNEQFF TGTGCCAGCAGCTTGGGGCAACTGTACAATGAGCAGTTCTTC
TRBJ2-7 16 NA TRBV18 TRBD1 CASSKNSGQANYEQYF TGTGCCAGCTCAAAAAATTCGGGACAGGCCAACTACGAGCAGTACTTC
TRBJ2-1 13 few TRBV5-1 NA CASSFRGPNEQFF TGCGCCAGCAGCTTTCGAGGGCCCAATGAGCAGTTCTTC
TRBJ1-5 18 NA TRBV28 TRBD1 CASSLGIRDRASNQPQHF TGTGCCAGCAGCCTAGGAATCCGGGACAGGGCTAGCAATCAGCCCCAGCATTTT
TRBJ2-5 14 few TRBV7-2 TRBD2 CASSLTSGKETQYF TGTGCCAGCAGCCTGACTAGCGGGAAAGAGACCCAGTACTTC
TRBJ2-1 15 NA TRBV29-1 NA CSVNGLEQGSNEQFF TGCAGCGTGAACGGACTAGAGCAGGGGAGCAATGAGCAGTTCTTC
TRBJ1-2 14 NA TRBV9 NA CASSVEASSYGYTF TGTGCCAGCAGCGTAGAGGCCAGTAGCTATGGCTACACCTTC
TRBJ2-7 12 NA TRBV7-9 NA CASSSQRYEQYF TGTGCCAGCAGCTCCCAGCGCTACGAGCAGTACTTC
TRBJ2-7 14 few TRBV10-3 TRBD1 CAISSGTGPYEQYF TGTGCCATCAGCTCCGGGACAGGGCCTTACGAGCAGTACTTC
TRBJ1-2 11 few TRBV12-3/TRBV12-4 NA CASTEYYGYTF TGTGCCAGCACCGAGTACTATGGCTACACCTTC
TRBJ2-2 17 once TRBV7-9 TRBD2 CASSHPSGHANTGELFF TGTGCCAGCAGTCACCCTAGCGGACACGCGAACACCGGGGAGCTGTTTTTT
TRBJ2-5 19 NA TRBV7-3 NA CASSLWGVILAWDQETQYF TGTGCCAGCAGCTTATGGGGGGTAATACTAGCCTGGGACCAAGAGACCCAGTACTTC
TRBJ2-1 13 NA TRBV5-1 NA CASSATFTYEQFF TGCGCCAGCAGCGCCACATTTACCTACGAGCAGTTCTTC
TRBJ1-2 14 NA TRBV7-9 NA CASSYNDRFYGYTF TGTGCCAGCAGTTATAACGACAGGTTCTATGGCTACACCTTC
TRBJ2-1 14 NA TRBV29-1 NA CSAYPQEGHNEQFF TGCAGCGCCTACCCTCAGGAGGGGCATAATGAGCAGTTCTTC
TRBJ2-7 15 NA TRBV7-2 TRBD1 CASSQQTGTGYEQYF TGTGCCAGCAGCCAACAGACCGGGACAGGCTACGAGCAGTACTTC
TRBJ2-1 18 NA TRBV15 TRBD2 CATSRAGTSGDSYNEQFF TGTGCCACCAGCAGAGCTGGGACTAGCGGGGACTCCTACAATGAGCAGTTCTTC
TRBJ2-5 15 few TRBV7-2 NA CASSLVGLGQETQYF TGTGCCAGCAGCTTAGTGGGACTTGGACAAGAGACCCAGTACTTC
TRBJ2-7 18 NA TRBV21-1 NA CASSKAVVGLAGGYEQYF TGTGCCAGCAGCAAAGCAGTGGTGGGACTAGCGGGGGGCTACGAGCAGTACTTC
TRBJ2-7 16 NA TRBV9 TRBD1 CANSPSADRATYEQYF TGTGCCAACAGCCCCTCCGCGGACAGGGCGACCTACGAGCAGTACTTC
TRBJ2-7 12 NA TRBV20-1 NA CSAREGVYEQYF TGCAGTGCTAGAGAGGGGGTCTACGAGCAGTACTTC
TRBJ2-1 17 NA TRBV5-1 TRBD1 CASSLGDRGFPYNEQFF TGCGCCAGCAGCTTGGGGGACAGGGGTTTCCCTTACAATGAGCAGTTCTTC
TRBJ1-6 15 NA TRBV5-5 TRBD1 CASSQRWDRNSPPHF TGTGCCAGCAGCCAAAGATGGGACAGAAATTCACCCCCCCACTTT
TRBJ2-6 19 few TRBV28 TRBD2 CASSAVAGVFSSGANVLTF TGTGCCAGCAGTGCCGTAGCGGGGGTCTTTAGCTCTGGGGCCAACGTCCTGACTTTC
TRBJ2-3 14 NA TRBV10-3 NA CAISGGFGTDTQYF TGTGCCATCAGTGGGGGGTTCGGTACAGATACGCAGTATTTT
TRBJ1-4 12 few TRBV6-2/TRBV6-3 NA CASNQGEEKLFF TGTGCCAGCAACCAGGGTGAGGAAAAACTGTTTTTT
TRBJ2-7 15 few TRBV3-1 NA CASSQDLTQAHEQYF TGTGCCAGCAGCCAAGATCTGACCCAAGCCCACGAGCAGTACTTC
TRBJ2-5 16 NA TRBV4-1 TRBD1 CASSQGRDREQETQYF TGCGCCAGCAGCCAAGGCCGGGACAGGGAGCAAGAGACCCAGTACTTC
TRBJ2-3 14 NA TRBV24-1 NA CATSDPGPTDTQYF TGTGCCACCAGTGATCCGGGCCCGACAGATACGCAGTATTTT
TRBJ1-1 15 few TRBV7-9 NA CASSLVAGQDTEAFF TGTGCCAGCAGCTTAGTGGCGGGGCAGGACACTGAAGCTTTCTTT
TRBJ2-5 15 NA TRBV7-2 TRBD1 CASSLGARQGETQYF TGTGCCAGCAGCTTAGGCGCTCGACAGGGCGAGACCCAGTACTTC
TRBJ2-5 15 few TRBV7-2 NA CASSLEGDWGETQYF TGTGCCAGCAGCTTAGAGGGGGACTGGGGGGAGACCCAGTACTTC
TRBJ1-2 15 NA TRBV7-9 NA CASSSPDEPREGYTF TGTGCCAGCAGCTCACCCGACGAACCTAGAGAGGGCTACACCTTC
TRBJ1-5 14 NA TRBV3-1 NA CASSQGDGDQPQHF TGTGCCAGCAGCCAAGGGGACGGGGATCAGCCCCAGCATTTT
TRBJ1-1 15 NA TRBV4-1 NA CASSQIQGWNTEAFF TGCGCCAGCAGCCAAATACAGGGTTGGAACACTGAAGCTTTCTTT
TRBJ1-2 16 once TRBV10-3 NA CAISETDSWPIYGYTF TGTGCCATCAGTGAGACCGACAGCTGGCCTATCTATGGCTACACCTTC
TRBJ1-3 14 few TRBV6-5 NA CASRRGDSGNTIYF TGTGCCAGCAGACGCGGGGACTCTGGAAACACCATATATTTT
TRBJ1-6 13 NA TRBV7-6 NA CASSPALFSTLHF TGTGCCAGCAGCCCGGCCCTTTTTTCGACCCTCCACTTT
TRBJ2-1 15 few TRBV20-1 NA CSARNPGGEGNEQFF TGCAGTGCTAGAAACCCCGGAGGGGAAGGCAATGAGCAGTTCTTC
TRBJ1-1 14 NA TRBV5-1 TRBD1 CASSLGPDRGEAFF TGCGCCAGCAGCTTGGGTCCGGACAGGGGTGAAGCTTTCTTT
TRBJ2-3 15 NA TRBV7-7 NA CASSLGASTTDTQYF TGTGCTAGCAGCTTGGGGGCTTCAACCACAGATACGCAGTATTTT
TRBJ1-5 13 NA TRBV5-1 NA CASSLRGGGPQHF TGCGCCAGCAGCTTAAGGGGTGGCGGGCCCCAGCATTTT
TRBJ2-4 16 NA TRBV18 NA CASSPYGEAWRAIQYF TGTGCCAGCTCACCTTACGGGGAGGCGTGGCGGGCCATTCAGTACTTC
TRBJ2-1 14 many TRBV4-1 NA CASSQLYTYNEQFF TGCGCCAGCAGCCAACTGTACACCTACAATGAGCAGTTCTTC
TRBJ1-5 14 NA TRBV6-2/TRBV6-3 NA CASSDLRPNQPQHF TGTGCCAGCAGCGACCTCAGACCCAATCAGCCCCAGCATTTT
TRBJ2-1 17 NA TRBV12-3/TRBV12-4 TRBD1 CASSPRIGTGRWNEQFF TGTGCCAGCAGTCCTAGGATTGGGACAGGGAGATGGAATGAGCAGTTCTTC
TRBJ2-7 11 NA TRBV5-1 NA CASSDFSEQYF TGCGCCAGCTCGGATTTCTCCGAGCAGTACTTC
TRBJ2-1 16 few TRBV24-1 TRBD2 CATSDFSREGLNEQFF TGTGCCACCAGTGATTTCTCCAGGGAGGGTCTCAATGAGCAGTTCTTC
TRBJ1-2 13 once TRBV20-1 NA CSANPYANYDYTF TGCAGTGCCAACCCCTATGCCAACTATGACTACACCTTC
TRBJ2-7 12 NA TRBV7-8 NA CASSSRTYEQYF TGTGCCAGCAGCAGTAGAACCTACGAGCAGTACTTC
TRBJ2-7 17 few TRBV20-1 TRBD2 CSARGVVALAGGYEQYF TGCAGTGCTAGGGGGGTCGTGGCACTAGCGGGGGGTTACGAGCAGTACTTC
TRBJ1-4 15 NA TRBV28 NA CASSSFSPEGEKLFF TGTGCCAGCAGTTCCTTCTCACCCGAAGGTGAAAAACTGTTTTTT
TRBJ2-1 13 few TRBV20-1 TRBD2 CSAVGRPRNEQFF TGCAGTGCAGTCGGGAGGCCAAGGAATGAGCAGTTCTTC
TRBJ1-2 13 many TRBV12-3/TRBV12-4 NA CASSLRGIGGYTF TGTGCCAGCAGTTTGAGAGGGATCGGTGGCTACACCTTC